This T cell receptor beta chain came from a study of control samples from healthy donors and cancer patients (dated by TCRdb to about 2020). From its cysteine to its phenylalanine, the CDR3 spans 15 amino acids. Of all the DNA, just the CDR3 is kept, 45 bases in frame from base 1. CDR1 and CDR2 (LGHNT, FRNRAP) derive from the germline V gene. Trimming accounts for 6 bases at V and 5 bases at J, while the number of junction bases matched to no gene is 11. Library prep was done by the immunoSEQ multiplex PCR assay. TCRdb took this table from immuneACCESS and kept in-frame rearrangements with V and J called. Such tables lack part of the clones; where checked against another copy, unresolved V genes explain under half of the gap, and the rest is unexplained. The sample has 63,000 or so clones on record, 84% of them singletons. Roughly 28% of the sample goes to the ten largest clones. This clone was recorded once. Its target antigen remains unknown. No qualities accompany the bases; no much larger clone lies one base away.

This sequence originates from a man over 45 in good health. This receptor chain uses TRBV12-5 and TRBJ1-1, with TRBD1 identical over 8 junction bases. Sequencing input: blood. The sequence in DNA is TGTGCTAGTGGATACTACAACAGGGGGAGTACTGAAGCTTTCTTT. Translated, this is CASGYYNRGSTEAFF. When the CDR3 is completed using the reference TRBV12-5 and TRBJ1-1 genes on either side, the full variable domain is DARVTQTPRHKVTEMGQEVTMRCQPILGHNTVFWYRQTMMQGLELLAYFRNRAPLDDSGMPKDRFSAEMPDATLATLKIQPSEPRDSAVYFCASGYYNRGSTEAFFGQGTRLTVV.